The 17 T cell receptor beta chains listed next were all sequenced from one sample in a study of T cell changes during pregnancy in multiple sclerosis. Profiling relied on immunoSEQ multiplex PCR, and the TCRdb table lists in-frame clones only, not all of them. This sample yields 45,000 to 60,000 clones, of which about 90% are seen a single time; 0.15% to 0.2% belongs to the top ten. This sample comprised CD4+ T cells from peripheral blood mononuclear cells, obtained in the second trimester of pregnancy. These TCRs come from a female donor with multiple sclerosis, enrolled in a pregnancy study.

The chain joins TRBV11-2 to TRBJ2-1; TRBD2 matches at 12 bases. The CDR3 is 15 amino acids. J gave up 3 bases and V 7 bases, and 4 bases lay outside the gene matches. Per germline, CDR1 SGHAT and CDR2 FQNNGV. CDR3 bases: TGTGCCAGCACCGTGACTAGCGGGAGCTACAATGAGCAGTTCTTC. This codes for CASTVTSGSYNEQFF.

The chain has TRBV9 and TRBJ2-1; 7 nucleotides line up with TRBD2. This CDR3 is built from 15 residues. The V gene's germline CDR1 is SGDLS and CDR2 YYNGEE. V lost 2 bases to trimming and J lost 5 bases; unmatched junction nucleotides: 7. CDR3 in DNA: TGTGCCAGCAGCGTGGGGGGACTAAACCACAATGAGCAGTTCTTC. Amino acid sequence: CASSVGGLNHNEQFF.

Written as DNA, the CDR3 is TGTGCCAGCATGGGGGCCTCCGATGGCTACACCTTC. Residues: CASMGASDGYTF. This sequence joins TRBV6-6 and TRBJ1-2; D possibly corresponds to TRBD1 (6 bases). This CDR3 spans 12 amino acids. Germline CDR1 MNHNY, CDR2 SVGAGI (reference sequence). V lost 7 bases and J 6 bases, leaving 12 bases between the germline ends.

This clone appeared once. The chain employs TRBV19 and TRBJ1-1; tentative D call: TRBD1 (6 bases). Germline V gives CDR1 LNHDA, CDR2 SQIVND (reference sequence). The germline V and J ends were trimmed by 5 bases and 0 bases, with 16 bases remaining between them. The CDR3 sequence is 16 residues long. The CDR3 here is CASSSRGGRVNTEAFF. In DNA form, the CDR3 reads TGTGCCAGTAGTTCGAGGGGGGGGCGCGTGAACACTGAAGCTTTCTTT.

The chain carries TRBV29-1 and TRBJ2-1; unclear D gene. The CDR3 covers 11 residues. Between the trimmed V and J ends, which lost 4 bases and 10 bases, there was a span of 11 bases. CDR1 SQVTM and CDR2 ANQGSEA come from the germline V gene. CDR3 region: CSVGPRHEQFF. For the CDR3, the DNA is TGCAGCGTTGGCCCCAGACACGAGCAGTTCTTC.

This clone showed up just once. The rearrangement uses TRBV2 and TRBJ2-3; D may be TRBD1 (6 bases). The CDR3 totals 11 residues. CDR1 is SNHLY and CDR2 is FYNNEI in the germline V gene. V lost 8 bases, J lost 4 bases, and 7 bases lay in between. Written as DNA, the CDR3 is TGTGCCAGCCGACAGGCAGATACGCAGTATTTT. This codes for CASRQADTQYF.

Here the CDR3 DNA reads TGTGCCAGCAGCGCTAGGGGGACCAGCGGGAGGGACTACAATGAGCAGTTCTTC. It codes for CASSARGTSGRDYNEQFF. The chain has TRBV11-2 and TRBJ2-1, with TRBD2 matching over 10 bases. V gave up 5 bases and J gave up 3 bases; unmatched junction bases: 13. Germline assignment: CDR1 SGHAT and CDR2 FQNNGV. The CDR3 extends over 18 amino acids.

V and J are TRBV5-1 and TRBJ1-4, with TRBD1 as a possible D gene (6 bases). Deletions cut 4 bases from V and 2 bases from J, with 9 bases between. Looked up from germline, CDR1 is SGHRS and CDR2 is YFSETQ. This CDR3 is 14 amino acids long. CDR3 loop: CASSPTGTNEKLFF. The CDR3 bases are TGCGCCAGCAGCCCGACAGGCACTAATGAAAAACTGTTTTTT.

V usage is TRBV27 and J usage is TRBJ1-2; perhaps TRBD1 as D (5 bases). The CDR3 spans 13 residues. The V end was cut by 6 bases, the J end by 7 bases, with 15 bases between. Germline-derived CDR1 and CDR2 are MNHEY and SMNVEV (reference sequence). CDR3 bases: TGTGCCAGCAGCAAGGCAGGGCCGGGTGGCTACACCTTC. Translation gives CASSKAGPGGYTF.

J is TRBJ2-6 and V is TRBV5-1, with 8 positions matching TRBD1. After removal of 4 bases from V and 0 bases from J, the junction contained 12 bases not matched to a gene. CDR3 length: 19 amino acids. The germline V gene has CDR1 SGHRS and CDR2 YFSETQ. The CDR3 region has the DNA TGCGCCAGCAGCCTGACGACAGGGGACCGGCCCTCTGGGGCCAACGTCCTGACTTTC. As protein: CASSLTTGDRPSGANVLTF.

The CDR3 coding sequence is TGTGCCAGTAGTATAAGTCGACCCGGCGGGGATACGCAGTATTTT. This codes for CASSISRPGGDTQYF. V usage is TRBV19 and J usage is TRBJ2-3; possible D gene TRBD2, 5 bases. Between the trimmed V and J ends, which lost 2 bases and 6 bases, there was a span of 15 bases. The CDR3 has 15 residues. Per the germline V gene, CDR1 is LNHDA and CDR2 is SQIVND (reference sequence).

This chain links TRBV10-1 with TRBJ2-7; TRBD2 aligns across 11 bases. The CDR3 has 16 amino acids. Per the germline V gene, CDR1 is WNHNN and CDR2 is SYGVQD (reference sequence). With V trimmed by 5 bases and J by 4 bases, 10 bases remained unmatched. The CDR3 DNA sequence: TGCGCCAGCAGTCTTAGATTAGCGGGGGGGCAGTACGAGCAGTACTTC. Translation: CASSLRLAGGQYEQYF.

CDR3 sequence (DNA): TGTGCCATCAGTGAGCCGGCTAGCGGGGTTTCCTACGAGCAGTACTTC. Protein: CAISEPASGVSYEQYF. This chain uses TRBV10-3 with TRBJ2-7; 9 nucleotides agree with TRBD2. Germline V gene lookup returns CDR1 ENHRY and CDR2 SYGVKD. The CDR3 is 16 residues long. V shed 2 bases and J 1 base; nucleotides not matched to a gene: 6.

The chain links TRBV9 to TRBJ2-2, with 8 bases fitting TRBD1. With V trimmed by 4 bases and J by 7 bases, 9 bases remained unmatched. The CDR3 is made up of 15 amino acids. The germline V gene encodes CDR1 SGDLS and CDR2 YYNGEE. CDR3 residues: CASSITGGMVGELFF. CDR3 nucleotides: TGTGCCAGCAGCATTACAGGGGGTATGGTCGGGGAGCTGTTTTTT.

This clone appeared a few times. This chain joins TRBV19 and TRBJ2-4, with 7 nucleotides matching TRBD2. After removal of 8 bases from V and 3 bases from J, the junction contained 13 bases not matched to a gene. The germline V gene has CDR1 LNHDA and CDR2 SQIVND (reference sequence). CDR3 length: 16 residues. The CDR3 coding sequence is TGTGCCAGTCGGGGGGTCGGGAGAGGGGTCAAAAACATTCAGTACTTC. This gives the protein CASRGVGRGVKNIQYF.

The chain combines TRBV5-1 with TRBJ1-5; D call uncertain. Germline V CDR1 and CDR2: SGHRS, YFSETQ. This CDR3 has 13 residues. V was shortened by 8 bases and J by 5 bases, with 14 bases between the two germline ends. The DNA for the CDR3 is TGCGCCAGTGCTCCTGCACCAGATCAGCCCCAGCATTTT. Its protein is CASAPAPDQPQHF.

V and J are TRBV5-1 and TRBJ2-7; possibly TRBD2 for D (6 bases). Germline V gene sequence: CDR1 SGHRS, CDR2 YFSETQ. CDR3 length: 14 residues. The germline V and J ends were trimmed by 4 bases and 3 bases, with 14 bases remaining between them. The CDR3 bases are TGCGCCAGCAGCCAGATCGGGAGAAACTACGAGCAGTACTTC. Residues: CASSQIGRNYEQYF.